The 10 T cell receptor beta chains given below trace back to one sample, sequenced in a study of patients and donors after allogeneic stem cell transplantation. MiXCR, applied by TCRdb to the RT-PCR reads, yields one record per CDR3 protein. The table has some 200,000 distinct CDR3 sequences, less than 45% seen once; the top ten hold 33%. Source material: blood, either unsorted or a sorted T cell fraction (not recorded which). The receptors were sampled from a human donor who was either an allogeneic HSCT recipient or a stem cell or donor lymphocyte infusion donor (not recorded which). It is not recorded whose cells these are; they may come from a transplant donor.

This clonotype was found a few times. The chain is built from TRBV28 and TRBJ1-2; 9 bases line up with TRBD1. This CDR3 region has 16 residues. Trimming removed 6 bases from V and 1 base from J; junction bases left unmatched: 9. Germline V gene data show CDR1 as MDHEN and CDR2 as SYDVKM. The CDR3 DNA is TGTGCCAGCAGCACGACAGGGGGGAGGTTTAACTATGGCTACACCTTC. Protein sequence: CASSTTGGRFNYGYTF.

The V gene is TRBV7-9, the J gene TRBJ2-7; D call uncertain. This CDR3 spans 12 amino acids. V lost 5 bases, J lost 2 bases, and 7 bases lay in between. CDR1 and CDR2 (germline): SEHNR, FQNEAQ (reference sequence). The CDR3 DNA reads TGTGCCAGCAGCCCCCTCACCTACGAGCAGTACTTC. Encoded protein: CASSPLTYEQYF.

In its sample, this clonotype was seen a few times. The V and J genes are TRBV28 and TRBJ1-1, with D possibly matching TRBD1 (5 bases). The V and J ends lost 3 bases and 8 bases respectively, with 16 bases between them. Germline V gives CDR1 MDHEN, CDR2 SYDVKM. This CDR3 comprises 14 residues. In DNA form, the CDR3 reads TGTGCCAGCAGTTTTAAGGGACCGGTCCGCGAAGCTTTCTTT. Translating gives CASSFKGPVREAFF.

Only a few counts were recorded for this clonotype. The V and J genes are TRBV2 and TRBJ1-1; no reliable D call. CDR3 length: 12 residues. Looked up from germline, CDR1 is SNHLY and CDR2 is FYNNEI. Trimming left V 4 bases short and J 6 bases short, with 9 bases between. In DNA, the CDR3 is TGTGCCAGCAGTGGGTCTGTGGCTGAAGCTTTCTTT. It specifies CASSGSVAEAFF.

The CDR3 DNA reads as TGTGCCAGCAACGGAGCCATTGGGAATCAGCCCCAGCATTTT. Translation: CASNGAIGNQPQHF. The V gene is TRBV6-1, the J gene TRBJ1-5; no reliable D call. The germline CDR1 and CDR2 sequences are MNHNS and SASEGT. This CDR3 has 14 residues. The V end lost 7 bases, the J end lost 4 bases, and 14 bases lay between the germline ends.

This clonotype came up a few times. This chain connects TRBV15 to TRBJ2-7, with TRBD2 as a possible D gene (5 bases). Germline lookup yields CDR1 LNHNV and CDR2 YYDKDF (reference sequence). V was pared by 0 bases and J by 1 base, with 19 bases between. The length of the CDR3 is 18 residues. CDR3 in DNA: TGTGCCACCAGCAGAGATTTAGGGTGGTATAGCGCATCCTACGAGCAGTACTTC. As protein: CATSRDLGWYSASYEQYF.

The chain carries TRBV20-1 and TRBJ1-1, with TRBD1 matching 9 bases. The germline gives CDR1 DFQATT, CDR2 SNEGSKA (reference sequence). CDR3 length: 15 residues. With 5 bases clipped from V and 1 base from J, the junction kept 8 bases outside the gene matches. CDR3 bases: TGCAGTGCTCACAGGGGGCGGTCGGGGAACACTGAAGCTTTCTTT. Encoded protein: CSAHRGRSGNTEAFF.

This clonotype was counted only a few times. This rearrangement joins TRBV5-1 to TRBJ1-1; TRBD1 aligns across 7 bases. Germline-derived CDR1 and CDR2 are SGHRS and YFSETQ. The CDR3 runs to 15 residues. V shed 4 bases, J shed 3 bases, and the junction held 9 bases outside the gene matches. Written as DNA, the CDR3 is TGCGCCAGCAGCCGCGGGACAGAAAGCTACACTGAAGCTTTCTTT. Protein product: CASSRGTESYTEAFF.

This clonotype was seen more than once but under ten times. The V and J genes are TRBV12-3 or TRBV12-4 and TRBJ2-3; D not resolved. V was shortened by 5 bases and J by 3 bases, with 12 bases between the two germline ends. The CDR3 is made up of 14 amino acids. The CDR3 region is CASSPLDHTDTQYF. The DNA of the CDR3 is TGTGCCAGCAGTCCCCTAGACCATACAGATACGCAGTATTTT.

The gene calls are TRBV12-3 or TRBV12-4 and TRBJ1-1; D is uncertain. Deletions cut 3 bases from V and 4 bases from J, with 15 bases between. The CDR3 consists of 15 residues. As DNA, the CDR3 is TGTGCCAGCAGTTTCACCGCCCAGCGGGGCACTGAAGCTTTCTTT. Amino acids: CASSFTAQRGTEAFF.